The 25 T cell receptor beta chains in this list originate from one sample, sequenced in a study of early T cells in non-severe SARS-CoV-2 infection. TCRdb ran MiXCR on the 5' RACE reads and lists one entry per CDR3 protein. The data contain approximately 69,000 distinct CDR3 sequences, 10% to 15% of them singletons. The sequenced sample was whole blood. These receptors came from an adult who was a healthcare worker with PCR-confirmed SARS-CoV-2 infection or an uninfected control (not recorded which).

This clonotype turned up a few times. CDR3 protein: CASSRTGADTEAFF. The CDR3 DNA sequence: TGTGCCAGCAGCCGGACAGGGGCGGATACTGAAGCTTTCTTT. This chain joins TRBV11-1 and TRBJ1-1; TRBD1 matches at 9 bases. This CDR3 has 14 amino acids. Trimming cost V 5 bases and J 5 bases; bases outside gene matches: 6. Looked up from germline, CDR1 is SGHAT and CDR2 is FQDESV (reference sequence).

Ten or more counts support this clonotype. The chain is built from TRBV29-1 and TRBJ2-7; 8 bases are a match to TRBD1. Looked up from germline, CDR1 is SQVTM and CDR2 is ANQGSEA. The CDR3 is made up of 15 amino acids. The V and J ends lost 6 bases and 4 bases, in that order; junction bases with no gene match: 14. This chain's CDR3 is CSVERGTGLSYEQYF. As DNA, the CDR3 is TGCAGCGTCGAACGTGGGACAGGTCTATCGTACGAGCAGTACTTC.

This clonotype occurred a few times. The chain couples TRBV5-1 to TRBJ2-5; perhaps TRBD2 as D (5 bases). CDR3 length: 15 amino acids. Germline values: CDR1 SGHRS, CDR2 YFSETQ. V lost 3 bases and J lost 4, with 16 bases in between. CDR3 sequence reads: CASSSPAASLETQYF. DNA for the CDR3: TGCGCCAGCAGCTCCCCGGCGGCTAGCCTAGAGACCCAGTACTTC.

The table lists this clonotype with a few counts. The V and J genes are TRBV29-1 and TRBJ2-3, with D tentatively TRBD1 (5 bases). Germline CDR1 is SQVTM and CDR2 is ANQGSEA. Trimming took 4 bases from V and 5 from J, leaving 13 bases between them. The length of the CDR3 is 13 residues. The CDR3 here is CSVARVGEDTQYF. CDR3 bases: TGCAGCGTTGCCAGGGTTGGTGAAGATACGCAGTATTTT.

This clonotype was picked up many times. The chain recombines TRBV5-4 with TRBJ1-1; D is possibly TRBD1 (6 bases). The CDR3 has 14 residues. V lost 3 bases to trimming and J lost 4 bases, with 13 bases between them. CDR1 is SGHNT and CDR2 is YYREEE in the germline V gene (reference sequence). CDR3 bases: TGTGCCAGCAGCTCCACCGGACAGTCCACTGAAGCTTTCTTT. The encoded protein is CASSSTGQSTEAFF.

The chain carries TRBV7-9 and TRBJ1-2; 8 bases fit TRBD1. The junction had 7 bases not matched to a gene; V was cut back by 5 bases and J by 5 bases. This CDR3 has 14 amino acids. The V gene's germline CDR1 is SEHNR and CDR2 FQNEAQ (reference sequence). CDR3 residues: CASSPGTGGYGYTF. The CDR3, as DNA: TGTGCCAGCAGCCCAGGGACAGGAGGATATGGCTACACCTTC.

This clonotype showed up just a few times. The genes are TRBV18 and TRBJ1-1, with D possibly TRBD1 on 5 matching bases. V lost 3 bases, J lost 1 base, and 9 bases lay in between. The CDR3 covers 14 residues. Germline CDR1 reads KGHSH; CDR2 reads LQKENI. CDR3 DNA: TGTGCCAGCTCACCCGGGACGGGGAACACTGAAGCTTTCTTT. Its protein is CASSPGTGNTEAFF.

This clonotype came up many times. The chain employs TRBV5-1 and TRBJ2-2, with 10 bases lining up with TRBD2. The CDR3 sequence is 18 residues long. The germline gives CDR1 SGHRS, CDR2 YFSETQ. Germline trimming cut 4 bases from V and 7 bases from J; bases unmatched to any gene: 16. CDR3 amino acids: CASSPAGAAGGPHGELFF. In DNA form, the CDR3 reads TGCGCCAGCAGCCCGGCGGGAGCAGCGGGGGGGCCCCACGGGGAGCTGTTTTTT.

This clonotype appeared many times. This sequence joins TRBV4-1 and TRBJ2-7; weak D call: TRBD1 (5 bases). The CDR3 has 17 amino acids. Germline CDR1 and CDR2: MGHRA and YSYEKL. Trimming took off 1 base at V and 4 bases at J, with 20 bases between the two ends. The CDR3 spells CASSQGIGATTLYEQYF. For the CDR3, the DNA is TGCGCCAGCAGCCAAGGAATAGGGGCCACGACACTTTACGAGCAGTACTTC.

V usage is TRBV6-5 and J usage is TRBJ1-6; 9 nucleotides align to TRBD1. Germline V gene data show CDR1 as MNHEY and CDR2 as SVGAGI. The trim removed 6 bases at V and 7 bases at J, leaving 10 bases unmatched. CDR3 length equals 16 residues. In nucleotides, the CDR3 is TGTGCCAGCAGCCCACCGGGACAGGGTAGGAATTCACCCCTCCACTTT. As protein: CASSPPGQGRNSPLHF.

This clonotype was recorded at least ten times. The CDR3 DNA reads as TGTGCCAGCAGTTGGGTCAGCGGGGATGAGCAGTTCTTC. This encodes CASSWVSGDEQFF. The gene calls are TRBV2 and TRBJ2-1, with 7 nucleotides matching TRBD2. After removal of 5 bases from V and 8 bases from J, the junction contained 6 bases not matched to a gene. This CDR3 comprises 13 residues. Germline V gives CDR1 SNHLY, CDR2 FYNNEI. Drawing the rest from reference TRBV2 and TRBJ2-1, the complete variable domain is EPEVTQTPSHQVTQMGQEVILRCVPISNHLYFYWYRQILGQKVEFLVSFYNNEISEKSEIFDDQFSVERPDGSNFTLKIRSTKLEDSAMYFCASSWVSGDEQFFGPGTRLTVL.

This clonotype was detected many times. This chain connects TRBV24-1 to TRBJ2-1; D remains unclear. Germline CDR1 and CDR2: KGHDR and SFDVKD. Trimming removed 0 bases from V and 9 bases from J, with 11 bases in between. CDR3 length: 14 residues. CDR3 sequence reads: CATSDLSPSTEQFF. Here the CDR3 DNA reads TGTGCCACCAGTGATTTGTCCCCGTCTACTGAGCAGTTCTTC.

The V and J genes are TRBV13 and TRBJ1-3; D gene unclear. This CDR3 contains 15 residues. Germline V gene sequence: CDR1 PRHDT, CDR2 FYEKMQ (reference sequence). V shed 2 bases and J shed 0 bases, with 8 bases lying between them. In DNA, the CDR3 is TGTGCCAGCAGCTTAAGAGCACCCTCTGGAAACACCATATATTTT. This sequence encodes CASSLRAPSGNTIYF.

Of note for this clonotype: A much larger clonotype is one base distant, so this may be a read error. The V and J genes are TRBV18 and TRBJ2-7, with D maybe TRBD2 (7 bases). Germline V lookup: CDR1 KGHSH, CDR2 LQKENI. Trimming pared 2 bases from V and 6 bases from J, leaving 14 bases between. CDR3 size: 14 residues. CDR3 protein: CASSPSTGRGEQYF. CDR3 in DNA: TGTGCCAGCTCACCATCTACAGGGAGGGGCGAGCAGTACTTC. Drawing the rest from reference TRBV18 and TRBJ2-7, the complete variable domain is NAGVMQNPRHLVRRRGQEARLRCSPMKGHSHVYWYRQLPEEGLKFMVYLQKENIIDESGMPKERFSAEFPKEGPSILRIQQVVRGDSAAYFCASSPSTGRGEQYFGPGTRLTVT.

This clonotype has more than one count but fewer than ten. This chain connects TRBV5-5 to TRBJ2-5; maybe TRBD1 (6 bases). There are 14 residues in the CDR3. Germline V CDR1 and CDR2: SGHKS, YYEKEE (reference sequence). V was pared by 0 bases and J by 4 bases, with 10 bases between. The CDR3 loop is CASSLVQGPETQYF. The CDR3 coding sequence is TGTGCCAGCAGCTTGGTCCAGGGGCCAGAGACCCAGTACTTC. The full variable domain, in which reference TRBV5-5 and TRBJ2-5 provide the parts outside the CDR3, is DAGVTQSPTHLIKTRGQQVTLRCSPISGHKSVSWYQQVLGQGPQFIFQYYEKEERGRGNFPDRFSARQFPNYSSELNVNALLLGDSALYLCASSLVQGPETQYFGPGTRLLVL.

This clonotype was counted ten times or more. The gene calls are TRBV12-3 or TRBV12-4 and TRBJ1-3, with TRBD1 matching 7 bases. CDR3 length equals 15 residues. V gave up 5 bases and J gave up 2 bases; unmatched junction bases: 6. CDR3 protein: CASSLRQGTGNTIYF. The CDR3 nucleotides read TGTGCCAGCAGTCTTCGACAGGGCACTGGAAACACCATATATTTT.

This clonotype was counted only a few times. The rearrangement uses TRBV20-1 and TRBJ2-1, with 7 positions matching TRBD2. V was pared by 0 bases and J by 6 bases, with 8 bases of the junction left unmatched. CDR3 length: 15 residues. Germline V gene data show CDR1 as DFQATT and CDR2 as SNEGSKA (reference sequence). The CDR3 region has the DNA TGCAGTGCTAGAGACCTTTATCCGGGAGGCAATGAGCAGTTCTTC. Protein: CSARDLYPGGNEQFF.

The chain joins TRBV6-5 to TRBJ2-1; TRBD1 matches 11 bases. CDR1 and CDR2 (germline): MNHEY, SVGAGI. V lost 6 bases and J lost 2; bases outside the gene matches: 3. The CDR3 extends over 15 amino acids. CDR3 in amino acids: CASRRTGGTYNEQFF. The CDR3 DNA reads as TGTGCCAGCAGAAGGACAGGGGGCACCTACAATGAGCAGTTCTTC.

This clonotype was seen many times. The V gene is TRBV10-3, the J gene TRBJ1-2; weak D call: TRBD1 (6 bases). Germline CDR1 is ENHRY and CDR2 is SYGVKD. Trimming stripped 6 bases from V and 5 bases from J, with 19 bases between. This CDR3 contains 15 residues. The CDR3 DNA is TGTGCCATCAGCCCGGGACATGGCCATGGATATGGCTACACCTTC. It is translated as CAISPGHGHGYGYTF.

A note on this clonotype: Possible read error: a much larger clone is one base away. The chain couples TRBV5-1 to TRBJ2-2; 10 bases match TRBD2. CDR1 SGHRS and CDR2 YFSETQ come from the germline V gene. The CDR3 totals 16 residues. The V and J ends lost 2 bases and 4 bases, in that order; junction bases with no gene match: 5. The DNA of the CDR3 is TGCGCCAGCAGCTTTAGCCTAGCGGGGGCCACCGGGGAGCTGTTTTTT. This translates into CASSFSLAGATGELFF.

Ten or more counts support this clonotype. The rearrangement joins TRBV11-2 to TRBJ2-1; TRBD2 agrees at 7 bases. J lost 12 bases, V lost 4 bases, and 15 bases had no gene match. The germline gives CDR1 SGHAT, CDR2 FQNNGV. This CDR3 comprises 15 residues. The DNA of the CDR3 is TGTGCCAGCAGCTCTCTTTGGACTAGTCCCGTGGGGCAGTTCTTC. This gives the protein CASSSLWTSPVGQFF.

This clonotype has a count of ten or more. V and J are TRBV7-6 and TRBJ2-1; the match to TRBD2 covers 13 bases. Germline V gene sequence: CDR1 SGHVS, CDR2 FNYEAQ. V lost 4 bases and J lost 3; bases outside the gene matches: 9. The CDR3 extends over 18 amino acids. CDR3 sequence reads: CASSSALTSGGLYNEQFF. As DNA, the CDR3 is TGTGCCAGCAGCTCAGCTCTGACTAGCGGGGGGCTCTACAATGAGCAGTTCTTC.

A few counts support this clonotype. J is TRBJ2-2 and V is TRBV28, with a weak D call TRBD2 (5 bases). Germline CDR1 and CDR2: MDHEN and SYDVKM. Trimming pared 6 bases from V and 1 base from J, leaving 9 bases between. The CDR3 length is 14 residues. CDR3 protein: CASSSGLNTGELFF. The CDR3, as DNA: TGTGCCAGCAGCTCGGGGTTGAACACCGGGGAGCTGTTTTTT.

The chain links TRBV7-2 to TRBJ1-6; no firm D call. The CDR3 loop spans 13 amino acids. V lost 1 base and J 8 bases, leaving 6 bases between the germline ends. CDR1 SGHTA and CDR2 FQGNSA come from the germline V gene. The CDR3 coding sequence is TGTGCCAGCAGCTTAGAACCCCATTCACCCCTCCACTTT. Its translation is CASSLEPHSPLHF.

This clonotype occurred a few times. This CDR3 is CSATGYGGDNTEAFF. The CDR3 DNA reads as TGCAGTGCTACCGGGTATGGGGGGGACAACACTGAAGCTTTCTTT. V and J are TRBV20-1 and TRBJ1-1, with a weak D call TRBD1 (5 bases). V gave up 4 bases and J gave up 2 bases, with 17 bases separating them. CDR1 is DFQATT and CDR2 is SNEGSKA in the germline V gene (reference sequence). The CDR3 loop spans 15 amino acids.